The TCR beta chain described here comes from a study of T cells in Graves' hyperthyroidism and ophthalmopathy. The wider study: Peripheral blood was taken when the disease was first diagnosed, before any treatment began.

This clonotype has ten or more counts. The antigen is not known. Germline CDR1 is SEHNR and CDR2 is FQNEAQ (reference sequence). The V gene lost 5 bases and the J gene lost 2 bases, with 9 bases spanning the gap. The length of the CDR3 is 13 residues. Findings of the study overall: The blood repertoire included most of the expanded thyroid clonotypes above 0.001.

RNA transcripts gave rise to amplified TCR beta CDR3 regions. The HTBI primer set was used in a first-round RT-PCR of the TCR CDR3. TCRdb passed the multiplex PCR reads through MiXCR, listing each CDR3 protein once. The data show approximately 870,000 distinct CDR3 sequences, 38% seen once. Patients counted as stable if ophthalmopathy did not develop within 18 months. The sample comprised blood. This chain joins TRBV7-9 and TRBJ2-5; a possible D gene is TRBD1 (5 bases). The sequence derives from a young man with Graves' hyperthyroidism. The CDR3 DNA follows: TGTGCCAGCAGCCCGACAGCACAAGAGACCCAGTACTTC. Encoded protein: CASSPTAQETQYF.